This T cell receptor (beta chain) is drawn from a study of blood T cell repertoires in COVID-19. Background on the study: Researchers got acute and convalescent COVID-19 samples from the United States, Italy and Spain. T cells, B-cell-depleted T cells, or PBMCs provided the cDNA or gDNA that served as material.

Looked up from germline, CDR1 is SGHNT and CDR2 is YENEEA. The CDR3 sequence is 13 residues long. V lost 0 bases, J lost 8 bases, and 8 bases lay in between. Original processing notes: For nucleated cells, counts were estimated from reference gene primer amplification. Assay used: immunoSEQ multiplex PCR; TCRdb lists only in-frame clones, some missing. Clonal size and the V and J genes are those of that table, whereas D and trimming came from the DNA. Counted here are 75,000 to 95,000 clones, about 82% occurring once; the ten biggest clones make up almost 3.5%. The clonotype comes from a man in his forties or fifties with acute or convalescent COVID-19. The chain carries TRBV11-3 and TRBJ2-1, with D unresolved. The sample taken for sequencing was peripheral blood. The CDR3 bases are TGTGCCAGCAGCTTAGAGAAACTCCATGAGCAGTTCTTC. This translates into CASSLEKLHEQFF.